The 3 T cell receptor beta chains reported below all come from one sample, sequenced in a study of CD8 T cells in Susac syndrome. Reverse transcription of roughly 0.45 to 1 ug RNA used random hexamers. TCRdb reprocessed the immunoSEQ multiplex PCR reads with MiXCR, giving one entry per CDR3 protein. Of 170,000 or so distinct CDR3 sequences listed, under 95% are singletons. Sequenced material: CD4+ T cells from PBMCs. The receptors derive from a human donor with Susac syndrome.

The chain carries TRBV9 and TRBJ1-5, with D maybe TRBD1 (6 bases). The CDR3 length is 15 residues. Per the germline V gene, CDR1 is SGDLS and CDR2 is YYNGEE. Trimming removed 3 bases at V and 4 bases at J, with 14 bases between. CDR3 DNA sequence: TGTGCCAGCAGCGAGGGAGGTCAGGGGAATCAGCCCCAGCATTTT. Translation gives CASSEGGQGNQPQHF.

The chain employs TRBV27 and TRBJ2-7; the match to TRBD1 covers 7 bases. Germline V gene data show CDR1 as MNHEY and CDR2 as SMNVEV (reference sequence). The ends lost 5 bases at V and 0 bases at J; junction bases unmatched: 7. CDR3 length: 15 amino acids. The CDR3 DNA reads TGTGCCAGCAGTCCCCGGGACAGTTACTCCTACGAGCAGTACTTC. Translated: CASSPRDSYSYEQYF.

This chain joins TRBV9 and TRBJ2-3; D is possibly TRBD1 or TRBD2 (5 bases each). This CDR3 contains 15 residues. V dropped 0 bases and J dropped 3 bases, with 11 bases sitting between them. CDR1 and CDR2 (germline): SGDLS, YYNGEE. The CDR3 nucleotides are TGTGCCAGCAGCGTAGGAGGGGACGCAACAGATACGCAGTATTTT. The encoded protein is CASSVGGDATDTQYF.